These 25 T cell receptor beta chains originate from one sample sequenced in a study of cytomegalovirus exposure and HLA in healthy donors. Researchers ran the PCR with 60 Vbeta and 13 Jbeta primers. Assay: immunoSEQ multiplex PCR; the TCRdb copy retains only in-frame clones and omits some. The sample lists roughly 160,000 clones, around 77% occurring once. The material sequenced was PBMCs. All receptors derive from a man between 60 and 75 years old in good health and CMV-seronegative.

The chain combines TRBV5-6 with TRBJ2-3; TRBD1 matches at 8 bases. This CDR3 has 16 residues. Per the germline V gene, CDR1 is SGHDT and CDR2 is YYEEEE. Germline trimming cut 4 bases from V and 0 bases from J; bases unmatched to any gene: 7. In nucleotides, the CDR3 is TGTGCCAGCAGCCCGACAGGGGTCCGGAGCACAGATACGCAGTATTTT. Translating it yields CASSPTGVRSTDTQYF.

The chain carries TRBV7-9 and TRBJ1-1, with 9 positions matching TRBD1. The CDR3 is 16 amino acids. With 5 bases clipped from V and 5 bases from J, the junction kept 12 bases outside the gene matches. In germline, CDR1 is SEHNR, CDR2 FQNEAQ (reference sequence). CDR3 in DNA: TGTGCCAGCAGCCTCCTTGGACAGGGGCTGCGGACTGAAGCTTTCTTT. This sequence encodes CASSLLGQGLRTEAFF.

The rearrangement uses TRBV19 and TRBJ2-5, with D hard to call. Germline-derived CDR1 and CDR2 are LNHDA and SQIVND (reference sequence). This CDR3 is built from 13 residues. Trimming took off 4 bases at V and 5 bases at J, with 11 bases between the two ends. The CDR3 loop reads CASSSKAGETQYF. The DNA for the CDR3 is TGTGCCAGTAGTAGCAAGGCAGGCGAGACCCAGTACTTC.

The rearrangement uses TRBV30 and TRBJ2-7; TRBD1 matches at 11 bases. This CDR3 has 16 residues. V lost 5 bases and J lost 3; bases outside the gene matches: 12. The germline V gene has CDR1 GTSNPN and CDR2 SVGIG (reference sequence). Here the CDR3 reads CAWDNSGTGGDYEQYF. The CDR3 region has the DNA TGTGCCTGGGATAACTCCGGGACAGGGGGTGACTACGAGCAGTACTTC. Filled out from reference TRBV30 and TRBJ2-7, the complete variable domain reads SQTIHQWPATLVQPVGSPLSLECTVEGTSNPNLYWYRQAAGRGLQLLFYSVGIGQISSEVPQNLSASRPQDRQFILSSKKLLLSDSGFYLCAWDNSGTGGDYEQYFGPGTRLTVT.

The chain recombines TRBV5-1 with TRBJ1-4; D might be TRBD1 (5 bases). There are 16 residues in the CDR3. Trimming took off 0 bases at V and 1 base at J, with 10 bases between the two ends. In germline, CDR1 is SGHRS, CDR2 YFSETQ. The chain's CDR3 is CASSLALGVTNEKLFF. DNA of the CDR3: TGCGCCAGCAGCTTGGCCCTAGGGGTAACTAATGAAAAACTGTTTTTT.

The gene calls are TRBV4-1 and TRBJ2-7; D possibly corresponds to TRBD2 (6 bases). Per germline, CDR1 MGHRA and CDR2 YSYEKL. Trimming left V 1 base short and J 0 bases short, with 10 bases between. CDR3 length: 15 residues. CDR3 in amino acids: CASSQGASDSYEQYF. The CDR3 DNA sequence: TGCGCCAGCAGCCAAGGGGCTAGCGACTCCTACGAGCAGTACTTC.

The V and J genes are TRBV19 and TRBJ2-7; 11 bases are shared with TRBD1. The CDR3 has 15 amino acids. The junction had 11 bases not matched to a gene; V was cut back by 6 bases and J by 7 bases. Germline V gene data show CDR1 as LNHDA and CDR2 as SQIVND (reference sequence). The DNA of the CDR3 is TGTGCCAGTAGCGAAACTGGACAGGGGGCGCTTGAGCAGTACTTC. Translation gives CASSETGQGALEQYF.

This chain uses TRBV6-4 with TRBJ2-2, with 10 bases lining up with TRBD2. The germline V gene has CDR1 MRHNA and CDR2 SNTAGT. V shed 5 bases, J shed 0 bases, and the junction held 12 bases outside the gene matches. This CDR3 comprises 19 residues. The CDR3 is CASSRSSGGPFTNTGELFF. The CDR3 region has the DNA TGTGCCAGCAGTCGGTCTAGCGGGGGCCCGTTCACGAACACCGGGGAGCTGTTTTTT.

The chain carries TRBV6-6 and TRBJ2-5; D may be TRBD1 (6 bases). The CDR3 is 12 amino acids. V was pared by 2 bases and J by 5 bases, with 6 bases between. The germline CDR1 and CDR2 sequences are MNHNY and SVGAGI (reference sequence). The CDR3 spells CASSYGGETQYF. The CDR3, as DNA: TGTGCCAGCAGTTACGGGGGCGAGACCCAGTACTTC.

This clone was seen a handful of times. The genes are TRBV25-1 and TRBJ2-3, with a tentative D call TRBD2 (6 bases). V was shortened by 3 bases and J by 13 bases, with 8 bases between the two germline ends. The CDR3 sequence is 10 residues long. Per the germline V gene, CDR1 is MGHDK and CDR2 is SYGVNS. The CDR3 here is CASSDGGEYF. CDR3 bases: TGTGCCAGCAGTGACGGAGGGGAGTATTTT. The full variable domain, with the rest looked up from reference TRBV25-1 and TRBJ2-3, is EADIYQTPRYLVIGTGKKITLECSQTMGHDKMYWYQQDPGMELHLIHYSYGVNSTEKGDLSSESTVSRIRTEHFPLTLESARPSHTSQYLCASSDGGEYFGPGTRLTVL.

The J gene is TRBJ1-1, the V gene TRBV29-1, with a possible D match to TRBD1 (6 bases). Looked up from germline, CDR1 is SQVTM and CDR2 is ANQGSEA. Trimming took 5 bases from V and 4 from J, leaving 14 bases between them. This CDR3 is 13 amino acids long. The CDR3 loop is CSVSSQGTTEAFF. CDR3 nucleotide sequence: TGCAGCGTTTCCTCACAGGGAACCACTGAAGCTTTCTTT.

This clone has just one count. The CDR3 spells CASSTQRGSSYNEQFF. In DNA, the CDR3 is TGTGCCAGCAGTACCCAGCGGGGGAGCTCCTACAATGAGCAGTTCTTC. The chain uses TRBV2 and TRBJ2-1; 8 bases fit TRBD2. The V segment lost 5 bases and the J segment 0 bases; nucleotides outside the gene matches: 6. Germline CDR1 and CDR2: SNHLY and FYNNEI. This CDR3 has 16 residues.

This clone appeared once. The chain's CDR3 is CASSRQTELQETQYF. CDR3 nucleotides: TGCGCCAGCAGCCGACAGACAGAACTCCAAGAGACCCAGTACTTC. V usage is TRBV4-3 and J usage is TRBJ2-5, with a possible D match to TRBD1 (5 bases). The CDR3 contains 15 residues. V shed 4 bases and J shed 1 base, with 13 bases lying between them. The germline gives CDR1 LGHNA, CDR2 YSLEER.

V is TRBV18 and J is TRBJ2-5; D possibly corresponds to TRBD2 (6 bases). This CDR3 region has 16 residues. Between the trimmed V and J ends, which lost 0 bases and 5 bases, there was a span of 16 bases. Germline CDR1 reads KGHSH; CDR2 reads LQKENI. The CDR3 DNA sequence: TGTGCCAGCTCACCACCTCTCGGGGGTGGTCTGGAGACCCAGTACTTC. Translating it yields CASSPPLGGGLETQYF.

The rearrangement uses TRBV29-1 and TRBJ2-1; the match to TRBD2 covers 15 bases. V lost 7 bases and J lost 0; bases outside the gene matches: 7. The CDR3 has 17 amino acids. Germline CDR1 is SQVTM and CDR2 is ANQGSEA. The CDR3 sequence: CSAGGLAGGSSYNEQFF. The CDR3 nucleotides are TGCAGCGCCGGAGGACTAGCGGGGGGGAGCTCCTACAATGAGCAGTTCTTC.

The V call is TRBV19, the J call TRBJ2-5, with D possibly matching TRBD1 (6 bases). Per germline, CDR1 LNHDA and CDR2 SQIVND (reference sequence). The CDR3 runs 13 residues. Trimming took 1 base from V and 5 from J, leaving 8 bases between them. CDR3 sequence: CASSIAQGETQYF. The CDR3 DNA follows: TGTGCCAGTAGTATAGCACAGGGTGAGACCCAGTACTTC.

The J gene is TRBJ2-5, the V gene TRBV5-1, with D hard to call. CDR3 length: 12 amino acids. The V and J ends lost 4 bases and 5 bases respectively, with 9 bases between them. Per the germline V gene, CDR1 is SGHRS and CDR2 is YFSETQ. CDR3 loop: CASSLNWETQYF. CDR3 bases: TGCGCCAGCAGCCTGAACTGGGAGACCCAGTACTTC.

The rearrangement uses TRBV29-1 and TRBJ2-1; 10 bases map to TRBD1. Trimming took 3 bases from V and 7 from J; bases not matched to a gene: 6. The CDR3 consists of 14 residues. Germline values: CDR1 SQVTM, CDR2 ANQGSEA. The DNA of the CDR3 is TGCAGCGTTGACATAGCGGGACAGGGGAATGAGCAGTTCTTC. Residues: CSVDIAGQGNEQFF.

This chain joins TRBV30 and TRBJ1-2; TRBD1 matches 7 bases. The CDR3 runs to 14 residues. Germline CDR1 and CDR2: GTSNPN and SVGIG (reference sequence). V lost 4 bases to trimming and J lost 3 bases; unmatched junction nucleotides: 8. The CDR3 DNA follows: TGTGCCTGGAACAAGGACAGGCTGGACTATGGCTACACCTTC. The encoded protein is CAWNKDRLDYGYTF.

J is TRBJ2-5 and V is TRBV19; 7 positions agree with TRBD1. The DNA end is more similar to TRBJ2-7, so the J call may be wrong. CDR1 and CDR2 (germline): LNHDA, SQIVND (reference sequence). The CDR3 covers 15 residues. The CDR3 DNA sequence: TGTGCCAGTAGGATTACCGGGACAGCAGCCTACGAGCAGTACTTC. Its protein is CASRITGTAAYEQYF.

Note on this clone: At one end, the junction sequence differs from germline, possibly due to a read error. The chain employs TRBV14 and TRBJ2-7; D uncertain. CDR3 length: 12 amino acids. Germline V gives CDR1 SGHDN, CDR2 FVKESK. The CDR3 sequence is CASSQLGPSWDF. DNA for the CDR3: TGTGCCAGCAGCCAATTGGGCCCCTCGTGGGACTTC.

As to this clone: An end of the junction does not agree with germline; a read error may underlie this. The chain is built from TRBV5-8 and TRBJ2-7; 9 bases map to TRBD2. The CDR3 extends over 15 amino acids. Germline values: CDR1 SGHTS, CDR2 YDEGEE. The DNA for the CDR3 is TGTACCAGCAGCTTGGAAGGCGGGGGGGCCAGCCAGCAGTACTTC. This gives the protein CTSSLEGGGASQQYF.

In the case of this clone: One end of the junction fails to match germline, which may point to a read error. The rearrangement joins TRBV5-1 to TRBJ2-5; TRBD2 matches at 9 bases. Per germline, CDR1 SGHRS and CDR2 YFSETQ. The CDR3 is made up of 16 amino acids. The CDR3 sequence is CASSLPLREGVEAQYF. For the CDR3, the DNA is TGCGCCAGCAGCTTACCCCTGCGGGAGGGCGTAGAGGCCCAGTACTTC.

Only one count was recorded for this clone. The chain joins TRBV7-2 to TRBJ1-1; perhaps TRBD1 as D (6 bases). CDR3 size: 14 residues. Trimming removed 6 bases at V and 5 bases at J, with 16 bases between. CDR1 and CDR2 (germline): SGHTA, FQGNSA. CDR3 sequence (DNA): TGTGCCAGCAGGCTACAGGGATTTGGGACTGAAGCTTTCTTT. Its protein is CASRLQGFGTEAFF.

V gene TRBV28 combines with J gene TRBJ2-5, with TRBD1 identical over 10 bases. The J call may be faulty, since TRBJ2-7 better matches the DNA end. The CDR3 is 16 residues long. Looked up from germline, CDR1 is MDHEN and CDR2 is SYDVKM. In DNA form, the CDR3 reads TGTGCCAGCAGTACCCCCGGGACAGGGGCGCGGGACGAGCAGTACTTC. This gives the protein CASSTPGTGARDEQYF.